This T cell receptor beta chain was captured by sequencing in a study of T cell responses to AZD1222 COVID-19 vaccine. Trimming cost V 1 base and J 1 base; bases outside gene matches: 5. The CDR3 has 16 amino acids. CDR1 LGHDT and CDR2 YNNKEL come from the germline V gene (reference sequence). The repertoire was sequenced with immunoSEQ multiplex PCR; TCRdb's copy has only in-frame clones and lacks some. The table shows approximately 100,000 clones, with 90% to 95% occurring only once. The sequences come from peripheral blood, collected on day 0 of AZD1222 vaccination. The sequence came from an adult in good health. The genes are TRBV3-1 (or the pseudogene TRBV3-2) and TRBJ2-3; 7 nucleotides line up with TRBD2. The chain's CDR3 is CASSQAGLAGTDTQYF. CDR3 nucleotides: TGTGCCAGCAGCCAAGCGGGGCTAGCGGGCACAGATACGCAGTATTTT.